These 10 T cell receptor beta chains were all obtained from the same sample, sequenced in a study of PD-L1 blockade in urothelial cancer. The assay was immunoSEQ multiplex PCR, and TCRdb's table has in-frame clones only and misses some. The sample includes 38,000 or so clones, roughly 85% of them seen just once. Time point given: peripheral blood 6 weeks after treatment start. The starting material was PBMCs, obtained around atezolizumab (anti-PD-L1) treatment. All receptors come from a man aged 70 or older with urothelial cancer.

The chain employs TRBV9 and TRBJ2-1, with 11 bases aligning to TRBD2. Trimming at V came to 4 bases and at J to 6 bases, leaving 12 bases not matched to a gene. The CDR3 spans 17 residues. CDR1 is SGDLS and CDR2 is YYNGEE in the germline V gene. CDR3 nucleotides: TGTGCCAGCAGCCTCCGGGGCGGGACTAGCGGTTTCAATGAGCAGTTCTTC. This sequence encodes CASSLRGGTSGFNEQFF.

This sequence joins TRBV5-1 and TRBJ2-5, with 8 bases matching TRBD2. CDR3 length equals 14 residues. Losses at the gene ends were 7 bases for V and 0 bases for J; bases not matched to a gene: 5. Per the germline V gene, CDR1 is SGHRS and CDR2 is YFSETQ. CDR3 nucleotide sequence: TGCGCCAGCGGAGCTAGCGGGTACCAAGAGACCCAGTACTTC. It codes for CASGASGYQETQYF.

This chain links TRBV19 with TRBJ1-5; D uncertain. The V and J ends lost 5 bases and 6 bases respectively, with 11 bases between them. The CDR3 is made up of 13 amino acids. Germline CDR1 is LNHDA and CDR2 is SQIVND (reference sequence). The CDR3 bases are TGTGCCAGTAGTGCCCAAGGAGTTCAGCCCCAGCATTTT. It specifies CASSAQGVQPQHF.

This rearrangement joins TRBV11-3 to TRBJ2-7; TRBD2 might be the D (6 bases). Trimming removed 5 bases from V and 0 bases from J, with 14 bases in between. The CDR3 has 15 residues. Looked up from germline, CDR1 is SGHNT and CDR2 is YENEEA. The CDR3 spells CASSDLRDGSYEQYF. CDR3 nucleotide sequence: TGTGCCAGCAGCGACCTGCGGGACGGCTCCTACGAGCAGTACTTC. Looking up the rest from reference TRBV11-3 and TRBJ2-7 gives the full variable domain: EAGVVQSPRYKIIEKKQPVAFWCNPISGHNTLYWYLQNLGQGPELLIRYENEEAVDDSQLPKDRFSAERLKGVDSTLKIQPAELGDSAVYLCASSDLRDGSYEQYFGPGTRLTVT.

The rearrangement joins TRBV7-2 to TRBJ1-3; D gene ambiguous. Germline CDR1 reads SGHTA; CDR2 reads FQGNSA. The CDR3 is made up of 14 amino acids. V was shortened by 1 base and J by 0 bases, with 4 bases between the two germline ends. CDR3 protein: CASSLGPSGNTIYF. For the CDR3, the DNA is TGTGCCAGCAGCTTAGGGCCCTCTGGAAACACCATATATTTT.

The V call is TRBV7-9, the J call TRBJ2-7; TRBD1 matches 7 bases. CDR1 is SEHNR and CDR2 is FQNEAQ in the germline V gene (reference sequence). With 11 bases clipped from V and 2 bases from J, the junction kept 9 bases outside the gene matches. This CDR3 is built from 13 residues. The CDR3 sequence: CASRDSRAYEQYF. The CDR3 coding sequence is TGTGCCTCCCGGGACAGCCGAGCCTACGAGCAGTACTTC.

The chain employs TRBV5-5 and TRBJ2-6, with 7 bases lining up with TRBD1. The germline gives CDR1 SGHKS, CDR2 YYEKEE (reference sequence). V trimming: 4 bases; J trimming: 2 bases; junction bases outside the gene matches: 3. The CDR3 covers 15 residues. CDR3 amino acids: CASSPTGAGANVLTF. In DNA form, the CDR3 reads TGTGCCAGCAGCCCTACAGGGGCTGGGGCCAACGTCCTGACTTTC.

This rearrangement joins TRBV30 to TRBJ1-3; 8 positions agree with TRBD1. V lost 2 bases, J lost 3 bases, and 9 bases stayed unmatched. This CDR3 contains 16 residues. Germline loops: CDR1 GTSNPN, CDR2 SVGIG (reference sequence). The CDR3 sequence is CAWSMGTGQIGNTIYF. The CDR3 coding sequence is TGTGCCTGGAGTATGGGGACAGGCCAGATTGGAAACACCATATATTTT.

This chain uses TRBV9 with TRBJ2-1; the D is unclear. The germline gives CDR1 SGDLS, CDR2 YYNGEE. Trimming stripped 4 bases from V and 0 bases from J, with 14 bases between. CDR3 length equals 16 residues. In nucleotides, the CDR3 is TGTGCCAGCAGCAAAGTCCCGGAGAGCTCCTACAATGAGCAGTTCTTC. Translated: CASSKVPESSYNEQFF.

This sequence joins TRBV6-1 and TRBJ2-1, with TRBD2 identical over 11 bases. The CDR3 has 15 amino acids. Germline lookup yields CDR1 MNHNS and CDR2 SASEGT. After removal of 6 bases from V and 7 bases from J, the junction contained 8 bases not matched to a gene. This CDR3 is CASSALAGEENEQFF. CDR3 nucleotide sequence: TGTGCCAGCAGCGCACTAGCGGGAGAGGAAAATGAGCAGTTCTTC.